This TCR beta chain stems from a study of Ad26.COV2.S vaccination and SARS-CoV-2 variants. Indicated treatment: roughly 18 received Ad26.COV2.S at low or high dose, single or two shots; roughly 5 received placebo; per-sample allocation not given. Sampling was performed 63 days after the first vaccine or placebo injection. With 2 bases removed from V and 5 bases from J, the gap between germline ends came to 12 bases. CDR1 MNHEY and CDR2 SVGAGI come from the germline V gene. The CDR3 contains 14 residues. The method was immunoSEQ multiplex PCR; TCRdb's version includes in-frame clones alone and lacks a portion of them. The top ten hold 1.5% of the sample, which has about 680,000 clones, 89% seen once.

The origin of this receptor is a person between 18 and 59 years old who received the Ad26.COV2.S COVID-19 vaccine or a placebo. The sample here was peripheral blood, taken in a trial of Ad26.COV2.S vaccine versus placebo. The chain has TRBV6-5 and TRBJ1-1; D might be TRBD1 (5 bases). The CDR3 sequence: CASSYQGMGTEAFF. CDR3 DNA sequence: TGTGCCAGCAGTTACCAGGGCATGGGAACTGAAGCTTTCTTT.